This T cell receptor beta chain comes out of a study of T cell clones after liver transplantation. For the study at large: Samples came from ITN030ST, which attempted immunosuppression withdrawal within 2 years of liver transplantation. TCRbeta sequencing after a pre-transplant mixed lymphocyte reaction identified graft-donor-reactive clones, later tracked in post-transplant blood. Study-level findings and limits: Graft donor-reactive T cells possibly entered the graft instead of undergoing deletion.

Trimming shortened V by 5 bases and J by 9 bases, and 25 bases separated the two germline ends. The CDR3 covers 16 residues. Germline V gene sequence: CDR1 LNHDA, CDR2 SQIVND (reference sequence). Comment on this clone: Its antigen remains unknown.

TCRdb's copy holds only in-frame clones and misses some; the assay was immunoSEQ multiplex PCR. There are more than 95,000 clones in the sample; approximately 79% occur only once, and approximately 2.9% lies in the top ten. This receptor was identified in a human patient who received a liver transplant. Some T cells may have come from the graft donor. The chain uses TRBV19 and TRBJ1-2, with no clear D. The sequencing used CD4+ T cells from blood, collected roughly 50 months after liver transplant. In DNA form, the CDR3 reads TGTGCCAGTAGTCCCTTAACAAGGACGGACCGTAGGAGCTACACCTTC. Its protein is CASSPLTRTDRRSYTF.